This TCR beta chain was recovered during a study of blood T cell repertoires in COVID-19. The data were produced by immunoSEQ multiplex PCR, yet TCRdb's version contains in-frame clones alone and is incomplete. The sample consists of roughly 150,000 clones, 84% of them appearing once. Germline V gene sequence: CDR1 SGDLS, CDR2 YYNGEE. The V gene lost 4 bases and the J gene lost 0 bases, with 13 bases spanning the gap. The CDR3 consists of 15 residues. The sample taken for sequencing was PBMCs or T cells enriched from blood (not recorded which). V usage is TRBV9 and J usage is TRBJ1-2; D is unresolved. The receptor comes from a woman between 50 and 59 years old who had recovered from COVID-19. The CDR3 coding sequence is TGTGCCAGCAGCCCCGAGCCCGGAGCTAACTATGGCTACACCTTC. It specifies CASSPEPGANYGYTF.